A selection of T cell receptor beta chains follows, all from one sample in a study of shared clonotypes between healthy human individuals. Sequencing was performed with immunoSEQ multiplex PCR; in TCRdb, only in-frame clones are kept and a portion is missing. Of about half a million clones in the sample, 79% were seen once. Sequencing was carried out using PBMCs. Receptors were obtained from a middle-aged woman in good health. Some clones in this sample may be carry-over from other donors' samples. CDR3s include the opening cysteine and the closing phenylalanine or tryptophan. D genes are given only for firm matches. Clone size is not always given. Where it is, it says once, few, many or a class for expanded clones.

15	TRBJ1-5	TRBV7-2	.	TRBD1	TGTGCCAGCAGTGAAGACAGGGGGACCAATCAGCCCCAGCATTTT	CASSEDRGTNQPQHF
13	TRBJ2-7	TRBV19	.	.	TGTGCCAGTACCCCCCGGGGGCTGGGGGAGCAGTACTTC	CASTPRGLGEQYF
13	TRBJ1-1	TRBV18	.	.	TGTGCCAGCTCACCCGGCTTGAACACTGAAGCTTTCTTT	CASSPGLNTEAFF
15	TRBJ2-7	TRBV19	.	TRBD2	TGTGCCAGTAGTATACTAGCGGGGGAACGGTACGAGCAGTACTTC	CASSILAGERYEQYF
14	TRBJ1-1	TRBV19	many	.	TGTGCCAGTACCTTGGACACGGCGTACACTGAAGCTTTCTTT	CASTLDTAYTEAFF
18	TRBJ2-5	TRBV5-4	.	TRBD1	TGTGCCAGCAGCACTTGGACAGGGGGTGTCGGGGCTCAAGAGACCCAGTACTTC	CASSTWTGGVGAQETQYF
14	TRBJ2-3	TRBV29-1	.	TRBD2	TGCAGCGGAACGAGCGGGGGCAACACAGATACGCAGTATTTT	CSGTSGGNTDTQYF
17	TRBJ2-3	TRBV27	.	TRBD2	TGTGCCAGCAGTCCCCCTAGCGGGAGGGGGGGCACAGATACGCAGTATTTT	CASSPPSGRGGTDTQYF
17	TRBJ2-7	TRBV28	.	TRBD1	TGTGCCAGTACTCCGAATACAGGCGGGACAGGGTCCTACGAGCAGTACTTC	CASTPNTGGTGSYEQYF
15	TRBJ2-2	TRBV7-9	.	TRBD1	TGTGCCAGCAGCTTAGGACAGGGCGGAGCGGGGGAGCTGTTTTTT	CASSLGQGGAGELFF
15	TRBJ1-1	TRBV6-5	.	.	TGTGCCAGCAGTTCACATACCCGGGGAAGCACTGAAGCTTTCTTT	CASSSHTRGSTEAFF
14	TRBJ1-4	TRBV2	few	.	TGTGCCAGCAGTGGACAGGTACTTTATGAAAAACTGTTTTTT	CASSGQVLYEKLFF
17	TRBJ2-7	TRBV5-4	.	TRBD2	TGTGCCAGCAGCTTCTTTAGCGGGAGGACTCTCCAATACGAGCAGTACTTC	CASSFFSGRTLQYEQYF
14	TRBJ2-3	TRBV5-1	many	TRBD2	TGCGCCAGCAGCTTGGGGGACTATACAGATACGCAGTATTTT	CASSLGDYTDTQYF
15	TRBJ2-7	TRBV7-2	.	.	TGTGCCAGCAGCGCCCTGACAGGGACTGGCTACGAGCAGTACTTC	CASSALTGTGYEQYF
14	TRBJ2-7	TRBV10-2	.	.	TGCGCCAGCAGTGACACAGGGACACCCTACGAGCAGTACTTC	CASSDTGTPYEQYF
15	TRBJ2-1	TRBV6-4	.	.	TGTGCCAGCAGTGACCAAGGGGCCTCGGTAGGTGAGCAGTTCTTC	CASSDQGASVGEQFF
14	TRBJ2-7	TRBV2	.	TRBD2	TGTGCCAGCAGTCGGCACGGGGGGACCTACGAGCAGTACTTC	CASSRHGGTYEQYF
13	TRBJ1-1	TRBV29-1	few	.	TGCAGCGTTGAATCCAGATTGAACACTGAAGCTTTCTTT	CSVESRLNTEAFF
16	TRBJ2-3	TRBV27	.	TRBD2	TGTGCCAGCAGTTTATTTGGGAGGGCCCTAACAGATACGCAGTATTTT	CASSLFGRALTDTQYF
16	TRBJ2-1	TRBV9	.	TRBD2	TGTGCCAGCAGCCCATCTAGCGGGAGGAGCATCGATGAGCAGTTCTTC	CASSPSSGRSIDEQFF
15	TRBJ2-1	TRBV9	.	.	TGTGCCAGCAGCGTAGAAGGGGGGGAGAGTAATGAGCAGTTCTTC	CASSVEGGESNEQFF
16	TRBJ2-2	TRBV7-3	few	TRBD1	TGTGCCAGCAGGCCCTTCGGGACAGGAAACACCGGGGAGCTGTTTTTT	CASRPFGTGNTGELFF
17	TRBJ2-1	TRBV5-1	.	TRBD2	TGCGCCAGCAGCCACGGACTAGCGGGGAACTCCTACAATGAGCAGTTCTTC	CASSHGLAGNSYNEQFF
15	TRBJ2-1	TRBV6-6	.	TRBD2	TGTGCCAGCAGTTACGTTACTAGCGGGAGTAATGAGCAGTTCTTC	CASSYVTSGSNEQFF
14	TRBJ1-4	TRBV18	.	TRBD1	TGTGCCAGCTCGCCCACAGGGGGCCATGAAAAACTGTTTTTT	CASSPTGGHEKLFF
15	TRBJ2-7	TRBV28	.	TRBD2	TGTGCCAGCATTAGCGGGCATTTTAGCTCCTACGAGCAGTACTTC	CASISGHFSSYEQYF
18	TRBJ2-1	TRBV27	.	.	TGTGCCAGCAGTATCCAATCCCCTCTAGCGCCCTACTACAATGAGCAGTTCTTC	CASSIQSPLAPYYNEQFF
14	TRBJ2-1	TRBV13	.	.	TGTGCCAGCAGGCGCCTCATAAGGTTCAATGAGCAGTTCTTC	CASRRLIRFNEQFF
14	TRBJ2-1	TRBV27	.	.	TGTGCCACCGTGGACTTGGGACTGAGCAATGAGCAGTTCTTC	CATVDLGLSNEQFF
18	TRBJ2-3	TRBV5-1	.	TRBD2	TGCGCCAGCAGCTCGAGAAGAGGACTAGCGGGAGTCCCAGATACGCAGTATTTT	CASSSRRGLAGVPDTQYF
15	TRBJ2-7	TRBV4-3	.	TRBD2	TGCGCCAGCAGCCAAGATAGCGGGAGTTCCTACGAGCAGTACTTC	CASSQDSGSSYEQYF
13	TRBJ1-1	TRBV7-2	.	.	TGTGCCAGCAGCCGACACTGGAACACTGAAGCTTTCTTT	CASSRHWNTEAFF
13	TRBJ1-2	TRBV25-1	.	.	TGTGCCAGCAGTGAAGGACAGAACTATGGCTACACCTTC	CASSEGQNYGYTF
15	TRBJ1-2	TRBV28	.	.	TGTGCCAGCAGTTTCCGGGGCAGGGAGGTGTATGGCTACACCTTC	CASSFRGREVYGYTF
12	TRBJ2-3	TRBV5-1	.	.	TGCGCCAGCAGTTTTACTGGAGATACGCAGTATTTT	CASSFTGDTQYF
14	TRBJ2-7	TRBV7-2	few	.	TGTGCCAGCAGCTTTGGCGGGATCTCCTACGAGCAGTACTTC	CASSFGGISYEQYF
19	TRBJ2-4	TRBV21-1	.	.	TGTGCCAGCAGCAGGGGACGCAAGGATGGGACTGGGGCCAAAAACATTCAGTACTTC	CASSRGRKDGTGAKNIQYF
17	TRBJ2-6	TRBV27	.	.	TGTGCCAGCAGTCCGCCCCAGGGTCGCTCTGGGGCCAACGTCCTGACTTTC	CASSPPQGRSGANVLTF
17	TRBJ2-6	TRBV7-2	.	.	TGTGCCAGCAGCTTACAAGGACGGAGCTCTGGGGCCAACGTCCTGACTTTC	CASSLQGRSSGANVLTF
11	TRBJ1-2	TRBV2	few	TRBD1	TGTGCCAGCTCAGACCGGGACAGCTGCACCTTC	CASSDRDSCTF
15	TRBJ1-5	TRBV28	once	.	TGTGCCAGCAGTTTCGGACTGATGAGGAATCAGCCCCAGCATTTT	CASSFGLMRNQPQHF
13	TRBJ2-5	TRBV19	.	.	TGTGCCAGTAGTGAGGGACGGCAAGAGACCCAGTACTTC	CASSEGRQETQYF
15	TRBJ1-1	TRBV7-6	few	.	TGTGCCAGCAGCTTAGTTTCCGGGTTGAACACTGAAGCTTTCTTT	CASSLVSGLNTEAFF
15	TRBJ2-1	TRBV6-5	few	TRBD2	TGTGCCAGCAGTTACACCTCTAGCGGAAACAATGAGCAGTTCTTC	CASSYTSSGNNEQFF
17	TRBJ2-1	TRBV5-1	once	TRBD2	TGCGCCAGCAGCTTGGGGATTGCTAGCGGGGAAAGCAATGAGCAGTTCTTC	CASSLGIASGESNEQFF
17	TRBJ2-7	TRBV5-4	.	TRBD2	TGTGCCAGCAGCTCCCCGGGACTAGCGGGAATCTCCTACGAGCAGTACTTC	CASSSPGLAGISYEQYF
17	TRBJ2-3	TRBV11-3	.	.	TGTGCCAGCAGCTTAGGGGCCGGGACTGACGGCACAGATACGCAGTATTTT	CASSLGAGTDGTDTQYF
14	TRBJ2-7	TRBV6-1	.	.	TGTGCCAGCAGTGAAGGCCCAGCGGCCTACGAGCAGTACTTC	CASSEGPAAYEQYF
15	TRBJ2-3	TRBV28	many	.	TGTGCCAGCAGTCCCGACCGAAGACTTACAGATACGCAGTATTTT	CASSPDRRLTDTQYF
15	TRBJ2-1	TRBV11-1	.	.	TGTGCCAGCAGCCCTAGGCCTACCAACAGGGTTGAGCAGTTCTTC	CASSPRPTNRVEQFF
12	TRBJ2-1	TRBV7-9	.	TRBD1	TGTGCCAGCAGCTTTGATGACAGGGGACTCCTCTTC	CASSFDDRGLLF
16	TRBJ1-4	TRBV6-6	.	.	TGTGCCAGCAGTTACCCCGGGGGGCCTACTAATGAAAAACTGTTTTTT	CASSYPGGPTNEKLFF